Detailed here is one T cell receptor beta chain. Its antigen is still unknown. This entry is derived from a study of graft-versus-host responses after intestinal transplantation. Overall study: Anti-thymocyte globulin induction, then tacrolimus and steroids for two to four years, went to all recipients.

Produced via immunoSEQ multiplex PCR; TCRdb's table is partial and in-frame only. The sample includes approximately 80,000 clones, 85% to 90% of them seen just once. Germline CDR1 reads MDHEN; CDR2 reads SYDVKM. With 9 bases removed from V and 5 bases from J, the gap between germline ends came to 25 bases. CDR3 length: 16 residues. The sample was unstimulated CD4+ T cells sorted from spleen or lymph node cells, taken before intestinal transplant. The sequence came from a human donor who received an intestinal transplant. The chain employs TRBV28 and TRBJ1-2, with D possibly being TRBD1 (6 bases). CDR3: CARLKEDSFPYYGYTF. The CDR3 DNA follows: TGTGCCAGACTAAAAGAGGACAGTTTCCCCTATTATGGCTACACCTTC.